The 10 T cell receptor beta chains given below trace back to one sample, sequenced in a study of T cell changes during pregnancy in multiple sclerosis. The method was immunoSEQ multiplex PCR; TCRdb's version includes in-frame clones alone and lacks a portion of them. The table lists approximately 37,000 clones, around 91% of them singletons, with about 0.8% in the top ten. Material: CD4+ T cells from peripheral blood mononuclear cells, obtained before pregnancy. The receptor source for this set is a female donor with multiple sclerosis, enrolled in a pregnancy study.

The rearrangement links TRBV5-1 to TRBJ2-3; 8 nucleotides line up with TRBD2. The CDR3 extends over 17 amino acids. The V gene's germline CDR1 is SGHRS and CDR2 YFSETQ. The trim removed 4 bases at V and 6 bases at J, leaving 16 bases unmatched. The CDR3 sequence is CASSLVSGSALRDTQYF. The CDR3 DNA follows: TGCGCCAGCAGCCTCGTGAGCGGGAGCGCTTTGAGGGATACGCAGTATTTT.

The rearrangement joins TRBV5-4 to TRBJ2-4; TRBD1 is a possible D gene (7 bases). Trimming pared 3 bases from V and 0 bases from J, leaving 13 bases between. Germline V gene sequence: CDR1 SGHNT, CDR2 YYREEE (reference sequence). There are 16 residues in the CDR3. The chain's CDR3 is CASSSQGGAAKNIQYF. The DNA for the CDR3 is TGTGCCAGCAGCTCCCAGGGGGGCGCAGCCAAAAACATTCAGTACTTC. The full variable domain, with the rest looked up from reference TRBV5-4 and TRBJ2-4, is ETGVTQSPTHLIKTRGQQVTLRCSSQSGHNTVSWYQQALGQGPQFIFQYYREEENGRGNFPPRFSGLQFPNYSSELNVNALELDDSALYLCASSSQGGAAKNIQYFGAGTRLSVL.

The chain joins TRBV4-3 to TRBJ1-2, with 10 bases matching TRBD1. This CDR3 is built from 15 residues. CDR1 is LGHNA and CDR2 is YSLEER in the germline V gene. The junction had 4 bases not matched to a gene; V was cut back by 0 bases and J by 6 bases. The CDR3 is CASSQDGTGENGYTF. CDR3 nucleotides: TGCGCCAGCAGCCAAGATGGGACAGGGGAAAATGGCTACACCTTC.

The chain employs TRBV9 and TRBJ2-7, with TRBD1 matching 9 bases. Germline CDR1 and CDR2: SGDLS and YYNGEE. This CDR3 contains 17 residues. With V trimmed by 0 bases and J by 2 bases, 9 bases remained unmatched. The CDR3 DNA sequence: TGTGCCAGCAGCGTAGAGGGACAGGGTATTTCCGCCTACGAGCAGTACTTC. This sequence encodes CASSVEGQGISAYEQYF.

The chain uses TRBV5-4 and TRBJ2-1; 7 bases align to TRBD2. V shed 4 bases and J 0 bases; nucleotides not matched to a gene: 7. From germline, CDR1 is SGHNT and CDR2 YYREEE (reference sequence). This CDR3 has 16 residues. In nucleotides, the CDR3 is TGTGCCAGCAGCGGGCCCGGGAGGAGCTCCTACAATGAGCAGTTCTTC. Amino acids: CASSGPGRSSYNEQFF.

The chain employs TRBV28 and TRBJ1-5, with TRBD1 as a possible D gene (5 bases). The germline V gene encodes CDR1 MDHEN and CDR2 SYDVKM. V lost 2 bases to trimming and J lost 4 bases, with 15 bases between them. The CDR3 runs 16 residues. The CDR3 protein is CASSLAVGRANQPQHF. The CDR3 DNA reads TGTGCCAGCAGTTTAGCGGTAGGCAGGGCAAATCAGCCCCAGCATTTT.

V gene TRBV2 combines with J gene TRBJ1-2, with 7 bases identical to TRBD1. CDR1 SNHLY and CDR2 FYNNEI come from the germline V gene. V gave up 6 bases and J gave up 6 bases; unmatched junction bases: 4. This CDR3 contains 12 residues. CDR3: CASRPTGNGYTF. The CDR3 DNA is TGTGCCAGCAGGCCGACAGGGAATGGCTACACCTTC.

The rearrangement links TRBV9 to TRBJ2-2; 7 nucleotides match TRBD2. Trimming at V came to 4 bases and at J to 5 bases, leaving 8 bases not matched to a gene. The CDR3 length is 15 residues. Germline CDR1 SGDLS, CDR2 YYNGEE. The CDR3 here is CASSSPAGKTGELFF. The CDR3 DNA follows: TGTGCCAGCAGCTCCCCAGCGGGGAAAACCGGGGAGCTGTTTTTT.

V usage is TRBV6-5 and J usage is TRBJ2-7; the D gene is possibly TRBD1 (5 bases). Germline CDR1 and CDR2: MNHEY and SVGAGI. V gave up 6 bases and J gave up 0 bases, with 9 bases separating them. The CDR3 consists of 13 residues. The CDR3 loop reads CASRDTSSYEQYF. CDR3 nucleotides: TGTGCCAGCAGGGACACCTCCTCCTACGAGCAGTACTTC.

The chain recombines TRBV29-1 with TRBJ2-3; D perhaps matches TRBD1 (7 bases). In germline, CDR1 is SQVTM, CDR2 ANQGSEA. The CDR3 consists of 18 residues. V shed 4 bases and J shed 0 bases, with 23 bases lying between them. CDR3 coding DNA: TGCAGCGTTGCTTCAGGGGGAAGACTAGGTAGTAGCACAGATACGCAGTATTTT. It encodes CSVASGGRLGSSTDTQYF.